Included here is one T cell receptor beta chain sequence, with context. The method was immunoSEQ multiplex PCR; TCRdb's version includes in-frame clones alone and lacks a portion of them. The sample lists 65,000 to 90,000 clones, 85% occurring once. These data belong to a study of OX40 agonist ivuxolimab in advanced cancers. CDR3 length: 13 amino acids. Looked up from germline, CDR1 is MNHNS and CDR2 is SASEGT. Trimming pared 6 bases from V and 4 bases from J, leaving 13 bases between. This clonotype was sampled from an adult with an advanced solid tumor such as melanoma, head and neck, liver or kidney cancer. This chain connects TRBV6-1 to TRBJ2-7; D might be TRBD1 or TRBD2, each matching 5 bases. This material consisted of CD4+ or CD8+ T cells sorted from blood, taken in a trial of the OX40 agonist ivuxolimab. DNA of the CDR3: TGTGCCAGCAGGGGGGACGGGACGTACGAGCAGTACTTC. This translates into CASRGDGTYEQYF.